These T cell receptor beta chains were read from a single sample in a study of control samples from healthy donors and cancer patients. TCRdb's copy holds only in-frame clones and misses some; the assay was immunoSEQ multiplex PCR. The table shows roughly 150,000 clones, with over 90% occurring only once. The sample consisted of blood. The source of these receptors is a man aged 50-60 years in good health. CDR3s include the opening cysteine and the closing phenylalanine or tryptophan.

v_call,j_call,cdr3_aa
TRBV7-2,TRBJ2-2,CASIQSSGITGELFF
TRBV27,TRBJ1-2,CASSFREGAFGYTF
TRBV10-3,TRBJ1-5,CAISVGNQPQHF
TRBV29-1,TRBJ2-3,CSVEESTDTQYF
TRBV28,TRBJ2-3,CASSLGRGDTQYF
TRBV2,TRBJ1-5,CASSETQGPQHF
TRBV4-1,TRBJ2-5,CASSQARQGQGAQYF
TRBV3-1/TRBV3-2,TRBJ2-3,CASRYRQGITDTQYF
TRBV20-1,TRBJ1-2,CSAGGGYTF
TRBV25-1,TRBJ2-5,CASSEWAGGETQYF
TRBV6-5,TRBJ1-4,CASRIGGANEKLFF
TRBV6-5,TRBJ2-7,CASSPAATDYEQYF
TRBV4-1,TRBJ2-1,CASSGAGLAGDNEQFF
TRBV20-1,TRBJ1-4,CSASFLSGEKLFF
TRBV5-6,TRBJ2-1,CASRFRPTSGEQFF
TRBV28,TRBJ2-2,CASSGPDRGKTGELFF
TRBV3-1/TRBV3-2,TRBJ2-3,CASSQAGTSGGTDTQYF
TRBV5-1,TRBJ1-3,CASSFQSQGAGNTIYF
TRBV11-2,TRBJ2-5,CASSQTSPETQYF
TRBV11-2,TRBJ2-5,CASSTDSGLAGETQYF
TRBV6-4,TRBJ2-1,CASSTLVAGSDEQFF
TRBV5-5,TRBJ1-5,CASSLFGGASNQPQHF
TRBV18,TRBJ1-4,CASSPPQGAREKLFF
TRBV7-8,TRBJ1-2,CASSYTGDGYTF
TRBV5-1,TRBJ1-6,CASSSRQGDNSPLHF
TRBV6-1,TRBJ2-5,CASSERAGGETQYF
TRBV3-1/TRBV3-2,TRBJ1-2,CASSLGPGTGIGGYTF
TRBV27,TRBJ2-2,CASSLSIELAGEVSGELFF
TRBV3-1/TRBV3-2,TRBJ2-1,CASEPRDYQGSYNEQFF
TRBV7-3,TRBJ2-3,CASSLLPGTDTQYF
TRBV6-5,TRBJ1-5,CASSYGGSEQPQHF
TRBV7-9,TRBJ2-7,CASSLGPVYEQYF
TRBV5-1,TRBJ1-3,CASSLGRQGEGNTIYF
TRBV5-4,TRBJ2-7,CASSANMALHEQYF
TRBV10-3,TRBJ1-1,CAISDPGRMNTEAFF
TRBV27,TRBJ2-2,CASSEWDLTGTGELFF
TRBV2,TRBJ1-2,CASKRTGEFNYGYTF
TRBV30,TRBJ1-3,CAWAGNTIYF
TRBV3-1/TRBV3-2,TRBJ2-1,CASSPRDSNEQFF
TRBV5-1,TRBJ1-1,CASSLAGLSNTEAFF
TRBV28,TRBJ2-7,CASSLGDILYEQYF
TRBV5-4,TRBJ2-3,CASSFGVLAGGGAGTDTQYF
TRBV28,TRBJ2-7,CASRPTPGRGSYEQYF